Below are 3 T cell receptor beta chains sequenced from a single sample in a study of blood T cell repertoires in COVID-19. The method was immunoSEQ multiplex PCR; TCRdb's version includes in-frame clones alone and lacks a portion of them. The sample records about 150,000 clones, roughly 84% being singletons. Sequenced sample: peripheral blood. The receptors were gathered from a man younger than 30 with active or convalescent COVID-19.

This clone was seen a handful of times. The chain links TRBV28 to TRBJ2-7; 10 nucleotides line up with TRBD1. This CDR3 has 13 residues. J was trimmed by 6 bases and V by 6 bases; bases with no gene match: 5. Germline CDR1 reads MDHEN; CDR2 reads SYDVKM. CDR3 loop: CASSPDRGREQYF. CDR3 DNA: TGTGCCAGCAGCCCCGACAGGGGGCGCGAGCAGTACTTC.

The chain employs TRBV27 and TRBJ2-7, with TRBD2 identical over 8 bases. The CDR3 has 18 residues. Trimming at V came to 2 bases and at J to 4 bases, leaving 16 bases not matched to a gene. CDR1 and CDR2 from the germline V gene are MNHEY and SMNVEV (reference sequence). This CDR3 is CASSLKFPGLADTYEQYF. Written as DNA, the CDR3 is TGTGCCAGCAGTTTAAAATTTCCCGGACTAGCAGATACTTACGAGCAGTACTTC.

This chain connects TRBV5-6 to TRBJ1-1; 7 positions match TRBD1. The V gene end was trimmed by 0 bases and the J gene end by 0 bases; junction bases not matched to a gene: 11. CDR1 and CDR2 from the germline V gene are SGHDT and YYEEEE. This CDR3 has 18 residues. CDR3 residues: CASSLEGWTGALNTEAFF. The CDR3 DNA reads TGTGCCAGCAGCTTGGAAGGGTGGACAGGAGCTCTGAACACTGAAGCTTTCTTT.